One sample yielded the 10 T cell receptor beta chains listed below, sequenced in a study of early T cells in non-severe SARS-CoV-2 infection. TCRdb reanalysed the 5' RACE reads using MiXCR and keeps one entry per CDR3 protein. The table lists roughly 34,000 distinct CDR3 sequences, around 6.9% of them singletons. The sequenced sample was whole blood, obtained at baseline. These TCRs come from an adult who was a healthcare worker with PCR-confirmed SARS-CoV-2 infection or an uninfected control (not recorded which).

This clonotype was observed many times. The chain joins TRBV4-1 to TRBJ2-3; no reliable D call. Between the trimmed V and J ends, which lost 2 bases and 4 bases, there was a span of 7 bases. Germline values: CDR1 MGHRA, CDR2 YSYEKL. The CDR3 covers 13 residues. CDR3 sequence (DNA): TGCGCCAGCAGCCAACTTAACCCAGATACGCAGTATTTT. Protein: CASSQLNPDTQYF.

The chain carries TRBV29-1 and TRBJ2-2; unclear D gene. Germline loops: CDR1 SQVTM, CDR2 ANQGSEA. This CDR3 region has 12 residues. V was shortened by 5 bases and J by 1 base, with 5 bases between the two germline ends. In nucleotides, the CDR3 is TGCAGCGTTCGTAAGAACACCGGGGAGCTGTTTTTT. As protein: CSVRKNTGELFF.

This clonotype was found many times. CDR3 in amino acids: CATRSEGDTQYF. Written as DNA, the CDR3 is TGTGCCACCAGATCTGAGGGAGATACGCAGTATTTT. The V and J genes are TRBV24-1 and TRBJ2-3, with D perhaps TRBD2 (5 bases). Trimming stripped 7 bases from V and 5 bases from J, with 9 bases between. CDR1 KGHDR and CDR2 SFDVKD come from the germline V gene. The CDR3 sequence is 12 residues long.

This clonotype was seen ten or more times. The V gene is TRBV27, the J gene TRBJ1-1; D not certain. V was shortened by 5 bases and J by 7 bases, with 14 bases between the two germline ends. Germline V gene lookup returns CDR1 MNHEY and CDR2 SMNVEV (reference sequence). The CDR3 extends over 13 amino acids. CDR3 protein: CASSPYVGGEAFF. CDR3 DNA: TGTGCCAGCAGTCCCTACGTGGGCGGTGAAGCTTTCTTT.

This clonotype came up a few times. The genes are TRBV28 and TRBJ2-7; D is undetermined. Germline CDR1 is MDHEN and CDR2 is SYDVKM. V lost 5 bases, J lost 4 bases, and 6 bases lay in between. The CDR3 totals 11 residues. CDR3 in DNA: TGTGCCAGCAGTACCAAATACGAGCAGTACTTC. Protein product: CASSTKYEQYF.

This clonotype was seen more than once but under ten times. DNA of the CDR3: TGTGCCAGCAGTGGCGATCCCACTAGCGGTTTAGCCAAAAACATTCAGTACTTC. Translated: CASSGDPTSGLAKNIQYF. The chain combines TRBV6-1 with TRBJ2-4; TRBD2 agrees at 8 bases. Trimming cost V 4 bases and J 0 bases; bases outside gene matches: 11. The CDR3 sequence is 18 residues long. The germline V gene encodes CDR1 MNHNS and CDR2 SASEGT.

This clonotype was recorded many times. The chain employs TRBV29-1 and TRBJ2-5, with TRBD1 identical over 8 bases. The CDR3 runs to 12 residues. V trimming: 7 bases; J trimming: 4 bases; junction bases outside the gene matches: 5. Looked up from germline, CDR1 is SQVTM and CDR2 is ANQGSEA. The CDR3, as DNA: TGCAGCGCGGACAGGGCGGGAGAGACCCAGTACTTC. Translated: CSADRAGETQYF.

This clonotype is medium-sized. The chain uses TRBV4-3 and TRBJ2-1; D tentatively fits TRBD1 or TRBD2 (5 bases each). Germline V lookup: CDR1 LGHNA, CDR2 YSLEER. The CDR3 has 14 amino acids. V gave up 3 bases and J gave up 5 bases, with 11 bases separating them. CDR3 DNA: TGCGCCAGCAGCCACATGGGACCAAACAATGAGCAGTTCTTC. It translates to CASSHMGPNNEQFF.

In this sample, this clonotype turned up a few times. V and J are TRBV12-5 and TRBJ2-1, with D uncertain. Between the trimmed V and J ends, which lost 3 bases and 6 bases, there was a span of 12 bases. Germline V gives CDR1 LGHNT, CDR2 FRNRAP. The CDR3 has 14 amino acids. The CDR3 nucleotides are TGTGCTAGTGGTTTCACGGTATCCGGCAATGAGCAGTTCTTC. Residues: CASGFTVSGNEQFF.

The chain recombines TRBV12-3 or TRBV12-4 with TRBJ2-3, with TRBD2 matching over 10 bases. The CDR3 length is 16 residues. V lost 5 bases and J lost 0; bases outside the gene matches: 5. The chain's CDR3 is CASSPMTSGSTDTQYF. The CDR3, as DNA: TGTGCCAGCAGTCCCATGACTAGCGGGAGCACAGATACGCAGTATTTT.